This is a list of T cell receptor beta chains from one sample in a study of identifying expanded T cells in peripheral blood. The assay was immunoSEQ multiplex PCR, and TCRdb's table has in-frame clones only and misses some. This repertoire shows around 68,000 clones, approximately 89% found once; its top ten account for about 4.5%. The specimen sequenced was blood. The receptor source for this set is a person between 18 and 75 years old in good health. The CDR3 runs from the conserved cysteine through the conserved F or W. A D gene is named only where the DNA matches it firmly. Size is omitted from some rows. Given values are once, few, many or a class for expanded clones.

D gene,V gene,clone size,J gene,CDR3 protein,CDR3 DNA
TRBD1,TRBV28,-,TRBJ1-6,CASSSTDRGVQAF,TGTGCCAGCAGTTCGACGGACAGGGGCGTCCAAGCCTTT
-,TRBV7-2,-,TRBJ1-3,CASSFFGAGNTIYF,TGTGCCAGCAGCTTTTTCGGGGCGGGAAACACCATATATTTT
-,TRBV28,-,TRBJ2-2,CASSYTGELFF,TGTGCCAGCAGCTACACCGGGGAGCTGTTTTTT
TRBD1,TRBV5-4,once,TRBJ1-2,CASSQPGQGKEGYTF,TGTGCCAGCAGCCAACCGGGACAGGGGAAGGAAGGCTACACCTTC
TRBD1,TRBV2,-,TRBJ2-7,CASRGQGAYEQYF,TGTGCCAGCAGGGGACAGGGCGCCTACGAGCAGTACTTC
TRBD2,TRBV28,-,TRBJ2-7,CASLGGVSYEQYF,TGTGCCAGCCTTGGGGGGGTTTCCTACGAGCAGTACTTC
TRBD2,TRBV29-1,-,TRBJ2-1,CSVDGGAPSGGAYNEQFF,TGCAGCGTTGACGGCGGGGCCCCATCGGGGGGGGCATACAATGAGCAGTTCTTC
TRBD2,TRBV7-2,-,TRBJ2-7,CASSFYITSGSHEQYF,TGTGCCAGCAGCTTCTACATCACTAGCGGGAGTCACGAGCAGTACTTC
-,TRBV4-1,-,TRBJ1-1,CASSLSGGGNTEAFF,TGCGCCAGCAGCCTCAGCGGTGGAGGGAACACTGAAGCTTTCTTT
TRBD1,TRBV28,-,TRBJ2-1,CASSTPHRGNEQFF,TGTGCCAGCAGCACTCCCCACAGGGGTAATGAGCAGTTCTTC
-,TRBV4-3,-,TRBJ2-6,CASSQKQGSGANVLTF,TGCGCCAGCAGCCAAAAACAGGGCTCTGGGGCCAACGTCCTGACTTTC
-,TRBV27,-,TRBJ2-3,CASSSTDTQYF,TGTGCCAGCAGTTCCACAGATACGCAGTATTTT
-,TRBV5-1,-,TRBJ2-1,CASSDSGTYNEQFF,TGCGCCAGCAGCGACTCGGGGACCTACAATGAGCAGTTCTTC
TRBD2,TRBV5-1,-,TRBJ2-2,CASSSVAGGRSGELFF,TGCGCCAGCAGCTCCGTAGCGGGGGGCCGTAGCGGGGAGCTGTTTTTT
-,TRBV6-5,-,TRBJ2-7,CASSRSFEQYF,TGTGCCAGCAGCCGTTCCTTCGAGCAGTACTTC
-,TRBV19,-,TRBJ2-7,CASSPTGAGSYEQYF,TGTGCCAGTAGCCCCACCGGGGCAGGCTCCTACGAGCAGTACTTC
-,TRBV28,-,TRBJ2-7,CASNLSGRYYEQYF,TGTGCCAGCAACCTCTCGGGCAGGTATTACGAGCAGTACTTC
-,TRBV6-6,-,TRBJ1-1,CASSYAVAVMNTEAFF,TGTGCCAGCAGTTACGCTGTCGCGGTCATGAACACTGAAGCTTTCTTT
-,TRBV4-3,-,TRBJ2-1,CASSQVGNEQFF,TGCGCCAGCAGCCAAGTCGGTAATGAGCAGTTCTTC
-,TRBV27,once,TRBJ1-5,CASSSGSSNQPQHF,TGTGCCAGCAGTTCGGGGAGTAGCAATCAGCCCCAGCATTTT
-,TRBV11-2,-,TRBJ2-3,CASSPQGLHTDTQYF,TGTGCCAGCAGCCCCCAGGGACTCCACACAGATACGCAGTATTTT
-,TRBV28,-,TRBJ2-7,CASTGGQFYEQYF,TGTGCCAGCACGGGTGGACAGTTCTACGAGCAGTACTTC